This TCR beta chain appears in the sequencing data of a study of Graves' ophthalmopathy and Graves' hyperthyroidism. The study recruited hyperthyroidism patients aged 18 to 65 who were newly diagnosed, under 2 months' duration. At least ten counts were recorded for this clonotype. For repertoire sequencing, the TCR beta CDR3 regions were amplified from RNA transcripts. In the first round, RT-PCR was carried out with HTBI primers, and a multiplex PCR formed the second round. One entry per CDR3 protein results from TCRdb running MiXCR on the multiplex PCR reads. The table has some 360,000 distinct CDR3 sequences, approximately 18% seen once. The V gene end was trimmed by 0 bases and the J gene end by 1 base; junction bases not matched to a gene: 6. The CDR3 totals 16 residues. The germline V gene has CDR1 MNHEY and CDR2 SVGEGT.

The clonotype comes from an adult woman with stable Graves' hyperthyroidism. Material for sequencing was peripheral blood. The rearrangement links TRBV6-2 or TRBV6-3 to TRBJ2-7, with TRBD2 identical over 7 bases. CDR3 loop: CASSYSRREGSYEQYF. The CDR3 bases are TGTGCCAGCAGTTACTCTCGAAGGGAGGGGTCCTACGAGCAGTACTTC.